This T cell receptor (beta chain) was profiled in a study of T cell repertoires in cytomegalovirus infection. As for the study in general: Shared public TCR beta signatures pointed to both CMV infection and a matching HLA type.

The germline V and J ends were trimmed by 3 bases and 2 bases, with 13 bases remaining between them. CDR3 size: 15 residues. The germline V gene encodes CDR1 SGDLS and CDR2 YYNGEE. Comments on this clonotype: Antigen unknown.

TCRdb called the reads again in MiXCR, with one record for every CDR3 protein. The repertoire holds approximately 170,000 distinct CDR3 sequences, with approximately 17% as singletons. Study conclusions and caveats: Totalled public TCR beta family frequency picked out people who carried CMV plus the relevant HLA. Dominating the ex vivo response were TCR beta clonotypes that were CMV-specific and HLA-C-restricted.

The clonotype comes from a human donor in good health (CMV status not recorded). Some clones in this sample may be carry-over from other donors' samples. This chain joins TRBV9 and TRBJ2-3; D uncertain. Source material: CD8+ T cells from PBMCs. This CDR3 is CASSDSGLNTDTQYF. CDR3 in DNA: TGTGCCAGCAGCGATAGTGGGCTAAACACAGATACGCAGTATTTT.